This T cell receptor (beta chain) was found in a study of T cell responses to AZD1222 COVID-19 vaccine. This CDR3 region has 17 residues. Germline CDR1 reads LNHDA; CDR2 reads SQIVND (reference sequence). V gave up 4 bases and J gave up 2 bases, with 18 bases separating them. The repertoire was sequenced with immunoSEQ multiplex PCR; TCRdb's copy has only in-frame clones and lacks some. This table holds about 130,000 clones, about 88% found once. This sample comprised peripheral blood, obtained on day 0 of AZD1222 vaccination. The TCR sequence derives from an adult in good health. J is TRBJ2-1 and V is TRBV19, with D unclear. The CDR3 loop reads CASSKGILQSTYNEQFF. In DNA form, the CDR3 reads TGTGCCAGTAGTAAGGGTATCTTGCAGTCTACCTACAATGAGCAGTTCTTC.